The 9 T cell receptor beta chains below were found in one sample sequenced in a study of tumor-infiltrating lymphocytes in primary liver carcinoma. It was from about 19-30 mg of unsorted bulk tissue that RNA and DNA were co-extracted. The template, 500 ng total RNA, yielded TCR beta cDNA made with a constant-region primer. Slightly modified ARM-PCR served as the procedure for the TCR beta libraries. These libraries came from three rounds of nested multiplex PCR. Investigators reported that the first two PCR rounds, at roughly 11 cycles each, used TRBV1-TRBV30 forward primers with a C-beta reverse primer. TCRdb used MiXCR to reprocess the multiplex PCR reads, holding one entry per CDR3 protein. The sample records approximately 73,000 distinct CDR3 sequences, about 70% being singletons. The sample comprised liver tumor tissue from sampling region 4. Specified subset: tumor region T4, right-lateral pole. The receptors come from a woman aged 55-70 years with primary liver carcinoma and hepatitis B virus infection.

This clonotype was recorded many times. The J gene is TRBJ2-7, the V gene TRBV6-2 or TRBV6-3; D may correspond to TRBD1 or TRBD2 (6 bases each). This CDR3 comprises 15 residues. Trimming stripped 5 bases from V and 1 base from J, with 15 bases between. Germline V gene data show CDR1 as MNHEY and CDR2 as SVGEGT. The CDR3 region is CASSLRGDTSYEQYF. The CDR3 DNA reads TGTGCCAGCAGTCTTAGGGGGGATACTTCCTACGAGCAGTACTTC.

This clonotype was seen once. At one of its ends the junction is not consistent with the germline gene, which may arise from a read error. The gene calls are TRBV12-3 or TRBV12-4 and TRBJ2-3, with D possibly matching TRBD1 (5 bases). This CDR3 spans 14 amino acids. CDR3 amino acids: CASSLGAGTGTQYF. In nucleotides, the CDR3 is TGTGCCAGTAGTTTAGGGGCAGGCACAGGTACGCAGTATTTT.

Comments on this clonotype: Since no conserved phenylalanine or tryptophan closes the CDR3, a read error is the likely cause. CDR3 nucleotide sequence: TGTGCCACCAGTGAACGCGGAGTTGAAGCTTTCATT. Translated, it gives CATSERGVEAFI. The chain uses TRBV24-1 and TRBJ1-1; D is uncertain. Per germline, CDR1 KGHDR and CDR2 SFDVKD. This CDR3 is 12 amino acids long. The ends were cut back, 4 bases at V and 7 bases at J, with 9 bases in the middle.

This clonotype occurred many times. The V call is TRBV30, the J call TRBJ2-3, with 8 bases lining up with TRBD2. V gave up 2 bases and J gave up 4 bases; unmatched junction bases: 5. Germline loops: CDR1 GTSNPN, CDR2 SVGIG (reference sequence). The length of the CDR3 is 14 residues. The chain's CDR3 is CAWSLGLASDTQYF. CDR3 bases: TGTGCCTGGAGTCTCGGACTAGCATCAGATACGCAGTATTTT.

Comments on this clonotype: A much larger clone differs from this one at a single base, so this may be a read error. The J gene is TRBJ2-1, the V gene TRBV5-1; 9 positions match TRBD2. The germline V gene has CDR1 SGHRS and CDR2 YFSETQ. The CDR3 runs to 17 residues. V was clipped by 6 bases and J by 11 bases; unmatched bases: 21. The CDR3 coding sequence is TGCGCCAGCAACGACTTCCAGGGGTGGACTAGCGTGAATAAGCAGTTCTTC. This gives the protein CASNDFQGWTSVNKQFF.

In its sample, this clonotype was seen once. At one end the junction does not follow the germline gene, possibly because of a read error. V and J are TRBV28 and TRBJ2-7; 7 bases map to TRBD2. The V gene's germline CDR1 is MDHEN and CDR2 SYDVKM. The CDR3 is made up of 15 amino acids. In DNA form, the CDR3 reads TGTGCCAGTACCCCAGATGGGGCTAGCGGCTACAAGCAGTACTTC. Translated, it gives CASTPDGASGYKQYF.

For this clonotype: The junction differs from germline at one of its ends, possibly a read error. The gene calls are TRBV5-4 and TRBJ2-7; TRBD2 aligns across 9 bases. Germline assignment: CDR1 SGHNT and CDR2 YYREEE (reference sequence). This CDR3 region has 16 residues. The CDR3: CASSPPGGRGNYELYF. The DNA of the CDR3 is TGTGCTAGCAGCCCCCCAGGCGGGAGGGGGAATTACGAGCTGTACTTC. The whole variable domain, filled in from reference TRBV5-4 and TRBJ2-7, reads ETGVTQSPTHLIKTRGQQVTLRCSSQSGHNTVSWYQQALGQGPQFIFQYYREEENGRGNFPPRFSGLQFPNYSSELNVNALELDDSALYLCASSPPGGRGNYELYFGPGTRLTVT.

As to this clonotype: The junction differs from germline at one of its ends, possibly a read error. This chain connects TRBV11-2 to TRBJ2-2; D is possibly TRBD2 (5 bases). Germline V gene lookup returns CDR1 SGHAT and CDR2 FQNNGV. The CDR3 length is 15 residues. The CDR3 protein is CAGCPPQGPTGELFF. DNA of the CDR3: TGTGCCGGCTGCCCTCCGCAAGGACCGACCGGGGAGCTATTTTTT.

This clonotype was observed at least ten times. The V call is TRBV6-5, the J call TRBJ1-2; TRBD1 matches 7 bases. The ends lost 2 bases at V and 4 bases at J; junction bases unmatched: 4. The CDR3 is 14 amino acids. Germline V gene data show CDR1 as MNHEY and CDR2 as SVGAGI. The CDR3 bases are TGTGCCAGCAGTTACGGGGGACAGCCCTATGGCTACACCTTC. Translated, it gives CASSYGGQPYGYTF.